The entry below gives a single T cell receptor (beta chain) sequence along with its context. Its binding antigen is unknown. Nothing much larger sits one base from this clone, and base qualities are not available. This entry belongs to a study of STAT5B mutations in CD4+ large granular lymphocyte leukemia (dated by TCRdb to the early 2020s). Looking at the study overall: Among the healthy controls, the CDR3 'QG' motif was associated with a particular HLA allele. The TCRbeta repertoires of CD4+ T-cell large granular lymphocyte leukemia patients were compared with the TCRbeta repertoires of healthy blood donors. The purity of purified fractions was confirmed by flow cytometry on FACSCanto II or FACSVerse to exceed 95% among lymphocytes.

Points the paper makes about the study in general: CD4-sorted patient repertoires appeared more clonal than healthy CD4+ repertoires, and this difference persisted after removing the putative leukemic clones. Enrichment of TRBV06-family usage was observed among the top patient clones (8/27) relative to healthy controls (2/35). Main leukemic clonotypes were private to each patient, although roughly 24% of the main leukemic clonotypes were found at low frequency in the non-leukemic repertoires of other patients. Data were not HLA-matched; higher clonality in CD4+ versus CD8+ T-LGLL could reflect the relatively small sample size.

The healthy control group was made up of around 38 blood donors, and the Finnish Red Cross blood service supplied their buffy coats. All TCR-sequenced material derived from peripheral blood: patient blood samples and healthy donor buffy coats. Ficoll-Hypaque gradient centrifugation was used to isolate peripheral blood mononuclear cells. CD4+ cells were magnetically purified from the buffy coats of healthy controls. The Gentra Puregene Cell and Tissue kit was used for genomic DNA extraction, and quantification was performed on a Qubit 2.0 fluorometer. The immunoSEQ assay at survey resolution was used to sequence TCRbeta rearrangements from genomic DNA. On the study's bioinformatics: A lowest detectable productive clonotype frequency of 2.59 x 10-5 was observed in the TCR sequencing data. Analyses included only productive TCRbeta rearrangements, meaning complete and in-frame sequences. Simpson clonality, calculated in the immunoSEQ Analyzer version 3.0, was used as the measure of sample clonality. Based on frequency, clones were grouped as very rare, small, medium, large (1-20%) or hyperexpanded (>20%). Generation probabilities were estimated with OLGA 1.2.3, V-gene circos plots were made with VDJtools, specificities were searched in VDJdb, and CDR3 motifs were identified with GLIPH. The table was pulled from immuneACCESS by TCRdb, which kept in-frame rearrangements only. Such tables lose some clones; where checked, under half of the loss comes from unresolved V genes, and the rest has no known cause. For V, J and clone size, that table is used; D and trimming come from the DNA. This sample comprises roughly 32,000 clones, around four fifths of them detected only once. 2.1% of the sample is in the top ten clones.

Taken from the germline V gene (reference sequence), the CDR1 and CDR2 loops are GTSNPN and SVGIG. V sheds 3 bases and J sheds 4 bases, leaving 6 bases between their ends. From the cysteine up to the phenylalanine, the CDR3 has a length of 11 residues. The entry retains the CDR3 DNA only, 33 bases that are in frame from base 1. Material for sequencing was CD4+ T cells from blood buffy coats. The V and J segments used are TRBV30 and TRBJ1-2, with an unclear D gene assignment. The clonotype comes from a human donor in good health. Here the CDR3 is given as CAWSGTYGYTF. DNA sequence: TGTGCCTGGAGCGGAACCTATGGCTACACCTTC.